The 19 T cell receptor beta chains given below trace back to one sample, sequenced in a study of blood T cell repertoires in COVID-19. Clones were sequenced by immunoSEQ multiplex PCR, and TCRdb holds only the in-frame ones, with some missing. Of over 100,000 clones listed, approximately 80% are singletons. Sequenced: peripheral blood. The receptors here all came from a man aged 55-75 years with active or convalescent COVID-19.

The chain has TRBV28 and TRBJ1-1; D unresolved. Germline lookup yields CDR1 MDHEN and CDR2 SYDVKM. This CDR3 contains 15 residues. Trimming took 5 bases from V and 5 from J, leaving 18 bases between them. CDR3: CASSLSSGAVTEAFF. CDR3 sequence (DNA): TGTGCCAGCAGTCTATCCTCGGGAGCCGTTACTGAAGCTTTCTTT.

V usage is TRBV5-4 and J usage is TRBJ2-7; 7 nucleotides line up with TRBD1. J lost 4 bases, V lost 4 bases, and 11 bases had no gene match. Germline CDR1 and CDR2: SGHNT and YYREEE (reference sequence). This CDR3 region has 15 residues. In DNA, the CDR3 is TGTGCCAGCAGCACCGAGTTAGGGGGCCGATACGAGCAGTACTTC. This encodes CASSTELGGRYEQYF.

The chain recombines TRBV6-5 with TRBJ2-1; TRBD2 aligns across 11 bases. The CDR3 consists of 15 residues. After removal of 6 bases from V and 4 bases from J, the junction contained 5 bases not matched to a gene. The germline V gene encodes CDR1 MNHEY and CDR2 SVGAGI. CDR3 amino acids: CASSLTSGRYNEQFF. In nucleotides, the CDR3 is TGTGCCAGCAGCCTTACTAGCGGGAGATACAATGAGCAGTTCTTC.

V gene TRBV4-3 combines with J gene TRBJ1-5, with a possible D match to TRBD1 (6 bases). Germline V gene lookup returns CDR1 LGHNA and CDR2 YSLEER. V lost 3 bases and J lost 4, with 13 bases in between. CDR3 size: 15 residues. The CDR3 DNA is TGCGCCAGCAGCCAGATCTTCGACAGGAATCAGCCCCAGCATTTT. Amino acids: CASSQIFDRNQPQHF.

As to this clone: In the same sample, other DNA sequences code for this CDR3. The V and J genes are TRBV7-2 and TRBJ1-5; TRBD1 matches 9 bases. Unmatched junction bases numbered 1, after V lost 2 bases and J lost 5 bases. The CDR3 extends over 14 amino acids. In germline, CDR1 is SGHTA, CDR2 FQGNSA. As DNA, the CDR3 is TGTGCCAGCAGCTTACGACAGGGGGATCAGCCCCAGCATTTT. Its protein is CASSLRQGDQPQHF.

This clone appeared a few times. The rearrangement links TRBV6-2 or TRBV6-3 to TRBJ2-1; TRBD2 aligns across 10 bases. There are 15 residues in the CDR3. Germline loops: CDR1 MNHEY, CDR2 SVGEGT. The V and J ends lost 0 bases and 6 bases, in that order; junction bases with no gene match: 2. CDR3 in amino acids: CASSYSASGSNEQFF. In nucleotides, the CDR3 is TGTGCCAGCAGTTACTCCGCTAGCGGGAGCAATGAGCAGTTCTTC.

CDR3 sequence: CASSSRGGHLTEAFF. The CDR3 DNA reads TGTGCCAGCAGCTCCAGAGGGGGACACCTCACTGAAGCTTTCTTT. The rearrangement joins TRBV7-9 to TRBJ1-1, with D possibly matching TRBD1 (6 bases). The V gene's germline CDR1 is SEHNR and CDR2 FQNEAQ (reference sequence). V lost 4 bases and J 4 bases, leaving 16 bases between the germline ends. The CDR3 extends over 15 amino acids.

The chain links TRBV19 to TRBJ1-4; 7 bases are shared with TRBD1. CDR1 is LNHDA, CDR2 SQIVND, per germline (reference sequence). The ends lost 5 bases at V and 4 bases at J; junction bases unmatched: 16. The CDR3 consists of 18 residues. This CDR3 is CASSRRRDRYRLNEKLFF. The CDR3 coding sequence is TGTGCCAGTAGTCGGAGAAGGGACAGATACCGACTTAATGAAAAACTGTTTTTT.

This clone has more than one count but fewer than ten. The V and J genes are TRBV14 and TRBJ2-7; no reliable D call. Germline V gene lookup returns CDR1 SGHDN and CDR2 FVKESK. Trimming cost V 1 base and J 0 bases, with 4 bases left between them. CDR3 length: 13 amino acids. The DNA for the CDR3 is TGTGCCAGCAGCCAAGGCGGCTCCTACGAGCAGTACTTC. Its translation: CASSQGGSYEQYF. The entire variable domain, with the rest obtained from reference TRBV14 and TRBJ2-7, is as follows: EAGVTQFPSHSVIEKGQTVTLRCDPISGHDNLYWYRRVMGKEIKFLLHFVKESKQDESGMPNNRFLAERTGGTYSTLKVQPAELEDSGVYFCASSQGGSYEQYFGPGTRLTVT.

This clone was counted once. V usage is TRBV19 and J usage is TRBJ1-5; D is uncertain. With 1 base removed from V and 7 bases from J, the gap between germline ends came to 8 bases. The germline CDR1 and CDR2 sequences are LNHDA and SQIVND (reference sequence). The CDR3 has 13 residues. CDR3 amino acids: CASSIGQKQPQHF. The CDR3 nucleotides read TGTGCCAGTAGTATAGGGCAAAAGCAGCCCCAGCATTTT.

The chain is built from TRBV7-9 and TRBJ2-2, with 7 bases that match TRBD2. The V gene's germline CDR1 is SEHNR and CDR2 FQNEAQ (reference sequence). The CDR3 has 15 residues. Germline trimming cut 7 bases from V and 5 bases from J; bases unmatched to any gene: 10. CDR3 DNA sequence: TGTGCCAGCATTCGTAGCGGGCCGGGAACCGGGGAGCTGTTTTTT. Translated: CASIRSGPGTGELFF.

The chain links TRBV5-8 to TRBJ1-1, with 9 bases identical to TRBD1. J was trimmed by 2 bases and V by 4 bases; bases with no gene match: 3. The CDR3 has 14 amino acids. Germline assignment: CDR1 SGHTS and CDR2 YDEGEE. The CDR3 loop reads CASSLTGGNTEAFF. CDR3 coding DNA: TGTGCCAGCAGCCTTACAGGGGGCAACACTGAAGCTTTCTTT.

The chain links TRBV11-2 to TRBJ2-1; 8 bases agree with TRBD2. Trimming at V came to 0 bases and at J to 7 bases, leaving 11 bases not matched to a gene. The CDR3 loop spans 17 amino acids. Germline values: CDR1 SGHAT, CDR2 FQNNGV. CDR3 nucleotide sequence: TGTGCCAGCAGCTTAGAGGCGGGGGGACGCCCGTGGAATGAGCAGTTCTTC. It is translated as CASSLEAGGRPWNEQFF.

The count of this clone is one. The genes are TRBV28 and TRBJ2-1, with 7 bases lining up with TRBD1. V dropped 5 bases and J dropped 5; count of bases not matched to a gene: 9. CDR1 and CDR2 (germline): MDHEN, SYDVKM. The CDR3 spans 15 residues. This CDR3 is CASSPSTGFHNEQFF. In DNA, the CDR3 is TGTGCCAGCAGTCCGTCGACAGGGTTCCACAATGAGCAGTTCTTC.

V usage is TRBV28 and J usage is TRBJ1-1; 8 nucleotides match TRBD1. The CDR3 consists of 12 residues. V lost 6 bases and J lost 11; bases outside the gene matches: 8. The germline CDR1 and CDR2 sequences are MDHEN and SYDVKM. The CDR3 protein is CASSSDRVRAFF. The CDR3 region has the DNA TGTGCCAGCAGCTCGGACAGGGTTCGGGCTTTCTTT.

The V and J genes are TRBV6-6 and TRBJ2-2; D gene ambiguous. The CDR3 is 11 residues long. V gave up 10 bases and J gave up 0 bases, with 3 bases separating them. In germline, CDR1 is MNHNY, CDR2 SVGAGI (reference sequence). DNA for the CDR3: TGTGCCACCACGAACACCGGGGAGCTGTTTTTT. As protein: CATTNTGELFF.

The chain couples TRBV6-6 to TRBJ2-5; no definite D call. Germline CDR1 MNHNY, CDR2 SVGAGI (reference sequence). The CDR3 length is 16 residues. The V end lost 7 bases, the J end lost 0 bases, and 18 bases lay between the germline ends. CDR3 sequence reads: CASTLGAVPYQETQYF. The CDR3 DNA reads as TGTGCCAGCACCCTAGGTGCGGTCCCGTACCAAGAGACCCAGTACTTC.

This rearrangement joins TRBV24-1 to TRBJ1-2, with 11 bases lining up with TRBD1. The CDR3 contains 15 residues. The V gene's germline CDR1 is KGHDR and CDR2 SFDVKD. The V segment lost 5 bases and the J segment 3 bases; nucleotides outside the gene matches: 4. The CDR3 protein is CATSAGTGGDYGYTF. CDR3 nucleotide sequence: TGTGCCACCAGTGCCGGGACAGGGGGAGACTATGGCTACACCTTC.

The rearrangement joins TRBV5-1 to TRBJ1-2, with a possible D match to TRBD1 (5 bases). The CDR3 consists of 15 residues. V was shortened by 4 bases and J by 6 bases, with 19 bases between the two germline ends. In germline, CDR1 is SGHRS, CDR2 YFSETQ. CDR3 residues: CASSPPGREGHGYTF. The CDR3 coding sequence is TGCGCCAGCAGCCCGCCAGGCAGGGAAGGTCATGGCTACACCTTC.